One sample yielded the 10 T cell receptor beta chains listed below, sequenced in a study of blood T cell repertoires in COVID-19. TCRdb's copy holds only in-frame clones and misses some; the assay was immunoSEQ multiplex PCR. The sample holds 400,000 or so clones; about 87% are singletons and the top ten take less than 3.5%. Sequencing input: peripheral blood. These receptor sequences come from a human donor in a cohort sampled during active COVID-19.

The J gene is TRBJ2-1, the V gene TRBV5-1; 7 nucleotides match TRBD1. V lost 1 base to trimming and J lost 2 bases; unmatched junction nucleotides: 6. CDR3 size: 16 residues. The germline CDR1 and CDR2 sequences are SGHRS and YFSETQ. The CDR3 DNA reads as TGCGCCAGCAGCTTGTCCCGGGACAGAGCCTACAATGAGCAGTTCTTC. Protein product: CASSLSRDRAYNEQFF.

V usage is TRBV19 and J usage is TRBJ1-1; 7 nucleotides align to TRBD1. The germline gives CDR1 LNHDA, CDR2 SQIVND (reference sequence). The CDR3 has 15 amino acids. Unmatched junction bases numbered 12, after V lost 5 bases and J lost 6 bases. The CDR3 sequence is CASSPRRDSGPEAFF. CDR3 DNA sequence: TGTGCCAGTAGTCCACGTCGGGACAGCGGACCTGAAGCTTTCTTT.

The chain couples TRBV11-2 to TRBJ1-2; no clear D. With 7 bases removed from V and 4 bases from J, the gap between germline ends came to 13 bases. This CDR3 region has 13 residues. The germline CDR1 and CDR2 sequences are SGHAT and FQNNGV. The CDR3: CASTWRPSYGYTF. Written as DNA, the CDR3 is TGTGCCAGCACCTGGAGGCCCTCCTATGGCTACACCTTC. The full variable domain, completed using reference TRBV11-2 and TRBJ1-2, is EAGVAQSPRYKIIEKRQSVAFWCNPISGHATLYWYQQILGQGPKLLIQFQNNGVVDDSQLPKDRFSAERLKGVDSTLKIQPAKLEDSAVYLCASTWRPSYGYTFGSGTRLTVV.

This clone has just a few counts. This chain uses TRBV28 with TRBJ2-3; weak D call: TRBD2 (6 bases). Trimming removed 0 bases at V and 0 bases at J, with 13 bases between. The CDR3 is 17 residues long. Germline lookup yields CDR1 MDHEN and CDR2 SYDVKM. This chain's CDR3 is CASSLWGGADSTDTQYF. The CDR3 bases are TGTGCCAGCAGTTTATGGGGCGGGGCTGATAGCACAGATACGCAGTATTTT.

This chain connects TRBV27 to TRBJ1-2; 8 bases line up with TRBD1. From germline, CDR1 is MNHEY and CDR2 SMNVEV (reference sequence). With V trimmed by 5 bases and J by 4 bases, 12 bases remained unmatched. CDR3 length: 16 residues. CDR3 bases: TGTGCCAGCAGTCAGGACAGGGATCCAAGCTTCTATGGCTACACCTTC. As protein: CASSQDRDPSFYGYTF.

The V and J genes are TRBV7-9 and TRBJ2-7; D perhaps matches TRBD2 (6 bases). V was trimmed by 5 bases and J by 3 bases, leaving 29 bases between them. The germline V gene encodes CDR1 SEHNR and CDR2 FQNEAQ (reference sequence). This CDR3 contains 19 residues. The chain's CDR3 is CASSRRTDGLRGSLYEQYF. In DNA, the CDR3 is TGTGCCAGCAGCCGTCGGACGGACGGTCTACGGGGGTCCCTCTACGAGCAGTACTTC.

The rearrangement joins TRBV21-1 to TRBJ1-2; the table's D call of TRBD1 was not tested on the DNA. TRBV21-1 represents a pseudogene. This CDR3 region has 14 residues. The CDR3 DNA follows: TGTGCCAGCAGCGAGGAGGACAGGGAAGTCGGCTACACCTTC. Protein: CASSEEDREVGYTF.

The chain carries TRBV13 and TRBJ2-3; 13 bases are shared with TRBD2. Germline V gene data show CDR1 as PRHDT and CDR2 as FYEKMQ (reference sequence). The CDR3 is 24 amino acids. The J segment lost 0 bases and the V segment lost 1 base, leaving 22 bases of the junction unmatched. The CDR3 nucleotides are TGTGCCAGCAGCTTAGAACGGAAAGACCCGGGACTAGCGGGATCAACGACTAGCACAGATACGCAGTATTTT. This codes for CASSLERKDPGLAGSTTSTDTQYF.

The sample holds a few counts of this clone. The rearrangement links TRBV28 to TRBJ1-1; 8 positions match TRBD1. V lost 7 bases and J lost 6; bases outside the gene matches: 10. This CDR3 region has 14 residues. In germline, CDR1 is MDHEN, CDR2 SYDVKM. The DNA for the CDR3 is TGTGCCAGCATCCCGGCGAGGGACAGGCCTGAAGCTTTCTTT. This codes for CASIPARDRPEAFF.

Only one count was recorded for this clone. The chain joins TRBV7-2 to TRBJ2-7; D may be TRBD2 (7 bases). Trimming pared 5 bases from V and 3 bases from J, leaving 17 bases between. Germline V lookup: CDR1 SGHTA, CDR2 FQGNSA. The CDR3 spans 15 residues. DNA of the CDR3: TGTGCCAGCAGCCCGACGAGGGGGGGCTTCTACGAGCAGTACTTC. It is translated as CASSPTRGGFYEQYF.